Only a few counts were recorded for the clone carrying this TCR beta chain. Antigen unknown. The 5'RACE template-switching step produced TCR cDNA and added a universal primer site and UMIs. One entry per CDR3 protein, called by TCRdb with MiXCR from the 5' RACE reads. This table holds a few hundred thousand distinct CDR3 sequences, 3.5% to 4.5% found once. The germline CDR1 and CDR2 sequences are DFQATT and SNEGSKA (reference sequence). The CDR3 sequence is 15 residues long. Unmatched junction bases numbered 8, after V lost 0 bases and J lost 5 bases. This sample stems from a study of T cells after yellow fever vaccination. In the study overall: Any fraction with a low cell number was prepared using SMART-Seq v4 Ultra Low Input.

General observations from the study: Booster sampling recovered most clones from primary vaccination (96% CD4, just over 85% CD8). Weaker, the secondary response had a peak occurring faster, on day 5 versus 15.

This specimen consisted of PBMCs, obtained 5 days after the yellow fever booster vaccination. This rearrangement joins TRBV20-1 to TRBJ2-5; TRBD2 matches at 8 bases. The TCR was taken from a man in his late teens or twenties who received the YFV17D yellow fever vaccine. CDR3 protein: CSARDRAGEGETQYF. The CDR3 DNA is TGCAGTGCTAGAGATCGAGCGGGGGAGGGGGAGACCCAGTACTTC.